These 26 T cell receptor beta chains were sequenced from one sample in a study of blood T cell repertoires in COVID-19. Clones were read by immunoSEQ multiplex PCR, and TCRdb kept only the in-frame ones, dropping some. The table shows fewer than 350,000 clones, with 90% occurring only once. Sequenced material: PBMCs or T cells enriched from blood (not recorded which). These receptors all stem from a woman between 18 and 30 years old with acute COVID-19.

The V gene is TRBV28, the J gene TRBJ1-4; no clear D. Germline lookup yields CDR1 MDHEN and CDR2 SYDVKM. Trimming left V 3 bases short and J 0 bases short, with 11 bases between. The CDR3 loop spans 16 amino acids. The CDR3: CASSFLRLATNEKLFF. As DNA, the CDR3 is TGTGCCAGCAGTTTTTTACGACTTGCAACTAATGAAAAACTGTTTTTT.

The rearrangement joins TRBV10-3 to TRBJ1-5, with a tentative D call TRBD1 (5 bases). CDR1 is ENHRY and CDR2 is SYGVKD in the germline V gene. Trimming took 6 bases from V and 7 from J, leaving 13 bases between them. This CDR3 region has 13 residues. The CDR3, as DNA: TGTGCCATCAGCGGGGGGGTAGGGCAGCCCCAGCATTTT. As protein: CAISGGVGQPQHF.

The chain's CDR3 is CASSHTGGGGYTF. The CDR3 nucleotides are TGTGCCAGCAGCCACACAGGGGGCGGTGGCTACACCTTC. The chain combines TRBV11-1 with TRBJ1-2, with TRBD1 identical over 9 bases. The V and J ends lost 5 bases and 7 bases, in that order; junction bases with no gene match: 5. Germline CDR1 SGHAT, CDR2 FQDESV (reference sequence). This CDR3 comprises 13 residues.

The V gene is TRBV18, the J gene TRBJ2-1; 7 bases map to TRBD2. Looked up from germline, CDR1 is KGHSH and CDR2 is LQKENI. The V gene end was trimmed by 5 bases and the J gene end by 8 bases; junction bases not matched to a gene: 9. The CDR3 is 14 residues long. The CDR3 nucleotides read TGTGCCAGCTCAGGGCTAGCGGTCGTCGATGAGCAGTTCTTC. It is translated as CASSGLAVVDEQFF.

The V gene is TRBV2, the J gene TRBJ1-4; D may be TRBD1 (6 bases). V lost 6 bases and J 4 bases, leaving 18 bases between the germline ends. The CDR3 contains 16 residues. CDR1 SNHLY and CDR2 FYNNEI come from the germline V gene. CDR3 region: CASSQAPGGGNEKLFF. For the CDR3, the DNA is TGTGCCAGCAGCCAAGCTCCGGGGGGCGGTAATGAAAAACTGTTTTTT.

The gene calls are TRBV12-3 or TRBV12-4 and TRBJ1-2; no firm D call. V shed 2 bases and J shed 3 bases, with 7 bases lying between them. The CDR3 totals 13 residues. In DNA form, the CDR3 reads TGTGCCAGCAGTTTAAAGCTGTACTATGGCTACACCTTC. Protein: CASSLKLYYGYTF.

This rearrangement joins TRBV5-1 to TRBJ1-4; tentative D call: TRBD1 (5 bases). The CDR3 extends over 14 amino acids. CDR1 is SGHRS, CDR2 YFSETQ, per germline. Trimming left V 6 bases short and J 5 bases short, with 14 bases between. CDR3 nucleotide sequence: TGCGCCAGCAAGAATGACAGCTTAAATGAAAAACTGTTTTTT. Translating it yields CASKNDSLNEKLFF. The full variable domain, in which reference TRBV5-1 and TRBJ1-4 provide the parts outside the CDR3, is KAGVTQTPRYLIKTRGQQVTLSCSPISGHRSVSWYQQTPGQGLQFLFEYFSETQRNKGNFPGRFSGRQFSNSRSEMNVSTLELGDSALYLCASKNDSLNEKLFFGSGTQLSVL.

V usage is TRBV6-5 and J usage is TRBJ2-7; 11 bases align to TRBD2. Germline-derived CDR1 and CDR2 are MNHEY and SVGAGI. V lost 7 bases, J lost 6 bases, and 11 bases stayed unmatched. The CDR3 covers 15 residues. The CDR3 spells CASMGLAGGPGEQYF. The CDR3 DNA reads TGTGCCAGCATGGGGCTAGCGGGAGGCCCTGGCGAGCAGTACTTC.

This chain links TRBV2 with TRBJ2-5, with D possibly being TRBD2 (5 bases). Germline values: CDR1 SNHLY, CDR2 FYNNEI. This CDR3 is built from 16 residues. V shed 1 base and J shed 4 bases, with 16 bases lying between them. Written as DNA, the CDR3 is TGTGCCAGCAGTGAAGGTGGGCGGGCCGAGGGAGAGACCCAGTACTTC. Its translation: CASSEGGRAEGETQYF.

The chain recombines TRBV7-9 with TRBJ1-5; D unclear. Trimming removed 5 bases from V and 7 bases from J, with 15 bases in between. Germline V lookup: CDR1 SEHNR, CDR2 FQNEAQ (reference sequence). CDR3 length: 14 residues. The CDR3 region is CASSPGWGGQPQHF. The CDR3 DNA follows: TGTGCCAGCAGCCCCGGGTGGGGAGGACAGCCCCAGCATTTT.

The V and J genes are TRBV4-3 and TRBJ2-1; 11 nucleotides match TRBD2. Germline values: CDR1 LGHNA, CDR2 YSLEER. This CDR3 is built from 15 residues. The V gene end was trimmed by 2 bases and the J gene end by 8 bases; junction bases not matched to a gene: 5. CDR3 in DNA: TGCGCCAGCAGCCAATCGCTAGCGGGAGGCGATGAGCAGTTCTTC. It codes for CASSQSLAGGDEQFF.

This clone was seen a few times. The V call is TRBV30, the J call TRBJ2-3, with D unresolved. Germline CDR1 reads GTSNPN; CDR2 reads SVGIG (reference sequence). The CDR3 spans 12 residues. V was clipped by 6 bases and J by 4 bases, with 11 bases between them. The CDR3 is CACSTTADTQYF. CDR3 in DNA: TGTGCCTGCAGCACTACGGCAGATACGCAGTATTTT.

The chain couples TRBV4-3 to TRBJ2-1; the D gene is possibly TRBD2 (5 bases). Germline V gene data show CDR1 as LGHNA and CDR2 as YSLEER. The V and J ends lost 1 base and 3 bases respectively, with 10 bases between them. The CDR3 is made up of 15 amino acids. This chain's CDR3 is CASSQGLAIYNEQFF. The CDR3 bases are TGCGCCAGCAGCCAAGGGCTAGCTATCTACAATGAGCAGTTCTTC.

The chain carries TRBV28 and TRBJ1-5; 12 bases are shared with TRBD1. The CDR3 length is 16 residues. The V gene's germline CDR1 is MDHEN and CDR2 SYDVKM. Trimming cost V 3 bases and J 4 bases; bases outside gene matches: 4. The CDR3, as DNA: TGTGCCAGCAGTTTTGGGGACAGGGGGCGTAATCAGCCCCAGCATTTT. Its protein product is CASSFGDRGRNQPQHF.

This chain uses TRBV30 with TRBJ2-5, with D possibly TRBD2 on 6 matching bases. The V end lost 3 bases, the J end lost 5 bases, and 19 bases lay between the germline ends. This CDR3 is built from 15 residues. Germline CDR1 GTSNPN, CDR2 SVGIG (reference sequence). Here the CDR3 reads CAWSKGLGWEETQYF. The CDR3 nucleotides are TGTGCCTGGAGCAAGGGACTGGGCTGGGAGGAGACCCAGTACTTC.

The V and J genes are TRBV5-4 and TRBJ1-2; TRBD1 matches 10 bases. V lost 7 bases and J lost 5; bases outside the gene matches: 17. Germline CDR1 is SGHNT and CDR2 is YYREEE (reference sequence). The CDR3 has 17 amino acids. The CDR3 sequence is CASSYDRGPGGYYGYTF. The DNA for the CDR3 is TGTGCCAGCTCCTACGACAGGGGGCCGGGGGGATATTATGGCTACACCTTC.

This chain links TRBV16 with TRBJ2-1; weak D call: TRBD1 (5 bases). CDR3 length: 13 amino acids. The V and J ends lost 2 bases and 3 bases respectively, with 5 bases between them. Germline-derived CDR1 and CDR2 are KGHSY and FQNENV. The DNA of the CDR3 is TGTGCCAGCAGCCAAGACAGCTACAATGAGCAGTTCTTC. Its translation: CASSQDSYNEQFF.

In this sample, this clone turned up a few times. The chain is built from TRBV7-3 and TRBJ2-7; 10 bases line up with TRBD2. This CDR3 comprises 15 residues. The V gene end was trimmed by 5 bases and the J gene end by 6 bases; junction bases not matched to a gene: 10. CDR1 and CDR2 from the germline V gene are SGHTA and FQGTGA. The CDR3 loop is CASSALLAGVGEQYF. Written as DNA, the CDR3 is TGTGCCAGCAGCGCCCTCCTAGCGGGAGTAGGCGAGCAGTACTTC. Supplemented by reference TRBV7-3 and TRBJ2-7, the full variable domain reads GAGVSQTPSNKVTEKGKYVELRCDPISGHTALYWYRQSLGQGPEFLIYFQGTGAADDSGLPNDRFFAVRPEGSVSTLKIQRTERGDSAVYLCASSALLAGVGEQYFGPGTRLTVT.

The V call is TRBV27, the J call TRBJ2-7; 8 nucleotides agree with TRBD2. Germline assignment: CDR1 MNHEY and CDR2 SMNVEV (reference sequence). J lost 3 bases, V lost 6 bases, and 10 bases had no gene match. The CDR3 totals 15 residues. The DNA of the CDR3 is TGTGCCAGCAGCGCGGGAGGTCCCCTAGGCTACGAGCAGTACTTC. The encoded protein is CASSAGGPLGYEQYF.

The chain combines TRBV11-1 with TRBJ1-4, with D possibly TRBD1 on 5 matching bases. The CDR3 totals 13 residues. Germline V gene lookup returns CDR1 SGHAT and CDR2 FQDESV (reference sequence). V shed 6 bases and J shed 5 bases, with 10 bases lying between them. CDR3 nucleotide sequence: TGTGCCAGCAGGCGGAGGGGCAATGAAAAACTGTTTTTT. This encodes CASRRRGNEKLFF.

The chain carries TRBV25-1 and TRBJ2-1; D may be TRBD2 (6 bases). Germline V CDR1 and CDR2: MGHDK, SYGVNS. The CDR3 spans 14 residues. With 10 bases removed from V and 6 bases from J, the gap between germline ends came to 19 bases. CDR3: CATKESRGVNEQFF. In nucleotides, the CDR3 is TGTGCCACGAAGGAGTCCCGCGGGGTCAATGAGCAGTTCTTC.

This clone was detected only once. The sample has other DNA sequences that encode this CDR3 too. The chain uses TRBV19 and TRBJ2-7; TRBD1 matches 9 bases. The V gene end was trimmed by 1 base and the J gene end by 2 bases; junction bases not matched to a gene: 0. The CDR3 contains 14 residues. Germline loops: CDR1 LNHDA, CDR2 SQIVND (reference sequence). The CDR3 sequence is CASSIGQGAYEQYF. The CDR3 bases are TGTGCCAGTAGTATAGGACAGGGGGCCTACGAGCAGTACTTC.

V is TRBV4-2 and J is TRBJ2-4; 9 positions agree with TRBD2. Per germline, CDR1 LGHNA and CDR2 YNFKEQ. J lost 4 bases, V lost 3 bases, and 10 bases had no gene match. The CDR3 is made up of 17 amino acids. CDR3 residues: CASSQLLAGKRKNIQYF. CDR3 bases: TGTGCCAGCAGCCAGTTACTAGCGGGCAAGAGAAAAAACATTCAGTACTTC.

The V call is TRBV15, the J call TRBJ2-1, with 11 positions matching TRBD2. Germline V gene sequence: CDR1 LNHNV, CDR2 YYDKDF (reference sequence). The CDR3 contains 17 residues. V was pared by 8 bases and J by 1 base, with 10 bases of the junction left unmatched. CDR3 bases: TGTGCCACCGAACGGACTAGCGGGCTCCTTTCCTACAATGAGCAGTTCTTC. This encodes CATERTSGLLSYNEQFF.

A word on this clone: Additional DNA sequences in this sample encode the identical CDR3. V and J are TRBV7-9 and TRBJ2-7; 10 bases align to TRBD2. Germline loops: CDR1 SEHNR, CDR2 FQNEAQ (reference sequence). The V gene end was trimmed by 5 bases and the J gene end by 1 base; junction bases not matched to a gene: 2. CDR3 length equals 14 residues. CDR3 in DNA: TGTGCCAGCAGCCCTAGCGGGGGTTCCTACGAGCAGTACTTC. Residues: CASSPSGGSYEQYF.

This rearrangement joins TRBV19 to TRBJ1-6; possibly TRBD1 for D (6 bases). CDR3 length equals 14 residues. Germline V gives CDR1 LNHDA, CDR2 SQIVND (reference sequence). Trimming removed 3 bases from V and 7 bases from J, with 10 bases in between. The CDR3 DNA reads as TGTGCCAGTAGTATTAACAGGGTGAATTCACCCCTCCACTTT. It translates to CASSINRVNSPLHF.